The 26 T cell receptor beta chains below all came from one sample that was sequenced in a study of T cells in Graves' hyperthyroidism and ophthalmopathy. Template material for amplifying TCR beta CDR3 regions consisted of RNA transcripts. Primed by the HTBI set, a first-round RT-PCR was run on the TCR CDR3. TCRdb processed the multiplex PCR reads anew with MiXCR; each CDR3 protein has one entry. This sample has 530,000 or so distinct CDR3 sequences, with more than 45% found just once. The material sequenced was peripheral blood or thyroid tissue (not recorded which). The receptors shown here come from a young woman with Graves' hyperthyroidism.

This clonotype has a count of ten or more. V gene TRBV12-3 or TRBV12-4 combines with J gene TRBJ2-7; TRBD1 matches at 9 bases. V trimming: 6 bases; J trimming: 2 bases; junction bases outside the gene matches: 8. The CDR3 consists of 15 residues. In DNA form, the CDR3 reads TGTGCCAGCAGGGGCGGACAGGGGCAGGCCTACGAGCAGTACTTC. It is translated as CASRGGQGQAYEQYF.

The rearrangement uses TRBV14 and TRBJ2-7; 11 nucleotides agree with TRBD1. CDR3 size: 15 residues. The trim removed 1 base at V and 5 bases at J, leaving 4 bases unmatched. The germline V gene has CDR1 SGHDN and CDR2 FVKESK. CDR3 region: CASSQAGQGGNEQYF. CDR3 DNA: TGTGCCAGCAGCCAAGCGGGACAGGGGGGTAACGAGCAGTACTTC.

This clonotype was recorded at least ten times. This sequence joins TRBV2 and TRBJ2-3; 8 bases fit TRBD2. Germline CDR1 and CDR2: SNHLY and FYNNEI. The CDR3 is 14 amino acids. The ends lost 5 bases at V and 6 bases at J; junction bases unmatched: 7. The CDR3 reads CASSQLAVRDTQYF. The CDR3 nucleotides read TGTGCCAGCAGTCAACTAGCGGTACGGGATACGCAGTATTTT.

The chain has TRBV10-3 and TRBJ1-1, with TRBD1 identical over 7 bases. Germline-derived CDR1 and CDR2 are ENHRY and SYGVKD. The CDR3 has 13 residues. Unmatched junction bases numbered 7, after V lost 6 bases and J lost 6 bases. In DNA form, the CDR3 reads TGTGCCATCAGACAGGGGAGGTCCGCTGAAGCTTTCTTT. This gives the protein CAIRQGRSAEAFF.

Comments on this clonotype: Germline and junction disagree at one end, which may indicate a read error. CDR3 sequence (DNA): TGTGCCATCAGTGAAGGGCTGCCTGGGGAGCAGTACTTC. Translated: CAISEGLPGEQYF. V usage is TRBV6-1 and J usage is TRBJ2-7; D remains ambiguous. This CDR3 contains 13 residues. The germline CDR1 and CDR2 sequences are MNHNS and SASEGT.

Written as DNA, the CDR3 is TGTGCCACCAGTGACTACGGACTAGCGGGACTAGCGGGAGCCGGGGAGCTGTTTTTT. Protein product: CATSDYGLAGLAGAGELFF. The chain uses TRBV24-1 and TRBJ2-2, with 14 bases aligning to TRBD2. With V trimmed by 4 bases and J by 6 bases, 12 bases remained unmatched. The germline V gene has CDR1 KGHDR and CDR2 SFDVKD. The CDR3 has 19 amino acids.

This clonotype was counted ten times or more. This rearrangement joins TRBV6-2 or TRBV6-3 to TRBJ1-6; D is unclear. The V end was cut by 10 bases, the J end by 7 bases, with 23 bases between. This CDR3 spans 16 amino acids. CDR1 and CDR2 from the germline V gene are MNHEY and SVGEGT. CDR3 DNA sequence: TGTGCCACCAAGAAAGCGGTCCTATTGGGGAATTCACCCCTCCACTTT. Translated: CATKKAVLLGNSPLHF.

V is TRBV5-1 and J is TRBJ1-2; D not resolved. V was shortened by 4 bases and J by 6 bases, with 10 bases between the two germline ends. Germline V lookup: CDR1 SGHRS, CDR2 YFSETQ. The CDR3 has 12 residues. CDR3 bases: TGCGCCAGCAGCGGGGTGGGGAATGGCTACACCTTC. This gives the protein CASSGVGNGYTF.

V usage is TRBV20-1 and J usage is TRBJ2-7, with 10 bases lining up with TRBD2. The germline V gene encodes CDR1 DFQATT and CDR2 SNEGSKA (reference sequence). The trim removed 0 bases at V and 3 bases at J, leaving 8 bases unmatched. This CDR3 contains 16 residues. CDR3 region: CSARDLLAGVLYEQYF. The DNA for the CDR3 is TGCAGTGCTAGAGATCTTCTAGCGGGAGTTCTCTACGAGCAGTACTTC.

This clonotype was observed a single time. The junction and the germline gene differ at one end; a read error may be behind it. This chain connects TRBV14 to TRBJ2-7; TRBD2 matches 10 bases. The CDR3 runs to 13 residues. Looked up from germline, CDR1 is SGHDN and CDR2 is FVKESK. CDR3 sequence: CTSRRAGGYEQYF. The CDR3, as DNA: TGTACCAGCAGAAGAGCGGGAGGGTACGAGCAGTACTTC.

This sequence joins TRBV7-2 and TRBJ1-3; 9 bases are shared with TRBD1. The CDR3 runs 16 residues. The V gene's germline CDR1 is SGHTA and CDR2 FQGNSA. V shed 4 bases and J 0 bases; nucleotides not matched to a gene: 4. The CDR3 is CASSSRDRASGNTIYF. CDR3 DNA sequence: TGTGCCAGCAGCTCCCGGGACAGGGCCTCTGGAAACACCATATATTTT.

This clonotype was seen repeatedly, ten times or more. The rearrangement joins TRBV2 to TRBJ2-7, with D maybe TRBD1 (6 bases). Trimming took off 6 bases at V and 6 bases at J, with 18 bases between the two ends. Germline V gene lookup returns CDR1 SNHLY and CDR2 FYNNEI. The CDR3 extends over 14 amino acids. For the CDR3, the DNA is TGTGCCAGCAGGAAGACAGGCGGAATGGGCGAGCAGTACTTC. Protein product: CASRKTGGMGEQYF. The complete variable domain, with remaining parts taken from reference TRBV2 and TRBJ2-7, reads EPEVTQTPSHQVTQMGQEVILRCVPISNHLYFYWYRQILGQKVEFLVSFYNNEISEKSEIFDDQFSVERPDGSNFTLKIRSTKLEDSAMYFCASRKTGGMGEQYFGPGTRLTVT.

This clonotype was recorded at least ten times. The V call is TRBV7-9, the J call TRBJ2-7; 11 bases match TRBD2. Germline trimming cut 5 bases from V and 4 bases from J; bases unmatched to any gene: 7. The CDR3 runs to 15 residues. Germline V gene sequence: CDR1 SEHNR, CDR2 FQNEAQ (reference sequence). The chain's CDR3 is CASSPAGTSGYEQYF. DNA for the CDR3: TGTGCCAGCAGCCCCGCCGGGACTAGCGGATACGAGCAGTACTTC.

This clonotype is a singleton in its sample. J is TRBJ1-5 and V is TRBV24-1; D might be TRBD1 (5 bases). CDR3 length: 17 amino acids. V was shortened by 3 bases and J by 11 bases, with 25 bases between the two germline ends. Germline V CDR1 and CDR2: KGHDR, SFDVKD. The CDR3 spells CATSDRQRAGVGETQHF. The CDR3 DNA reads TGTGCCACCAGTGATCGACAGCGGGCCGGAGTAGGGGAGACCCAGCATTTT.

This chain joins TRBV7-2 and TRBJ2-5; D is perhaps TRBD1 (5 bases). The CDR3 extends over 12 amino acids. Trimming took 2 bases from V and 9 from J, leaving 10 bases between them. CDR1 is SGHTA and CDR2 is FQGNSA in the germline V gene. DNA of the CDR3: TGTGCCAGCAGCTTAAAGGTGGGGCCCCAGTACTTC. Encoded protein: CASSLKVGPQYF.

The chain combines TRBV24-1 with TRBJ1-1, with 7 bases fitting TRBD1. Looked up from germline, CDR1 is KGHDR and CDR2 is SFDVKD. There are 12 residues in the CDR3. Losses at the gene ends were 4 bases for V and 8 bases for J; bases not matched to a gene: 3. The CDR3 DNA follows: TGTGCCACCAGTGAGACGACAGGGGAAGCTTTCTTT. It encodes CATSETTGEAFF.

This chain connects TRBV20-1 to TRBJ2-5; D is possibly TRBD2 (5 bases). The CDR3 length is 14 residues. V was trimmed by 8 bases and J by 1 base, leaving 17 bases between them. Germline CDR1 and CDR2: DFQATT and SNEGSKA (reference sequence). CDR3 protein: CSPVSGSAQETQYF. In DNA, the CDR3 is TGCAGTCCCGTCAGCGGCAGCGCCCAAGAGACCCAGTACTTC.

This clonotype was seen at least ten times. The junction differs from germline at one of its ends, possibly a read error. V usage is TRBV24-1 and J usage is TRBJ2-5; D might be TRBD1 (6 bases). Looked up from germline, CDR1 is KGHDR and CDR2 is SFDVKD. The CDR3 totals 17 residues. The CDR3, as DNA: TGTGCCACCAGTGATCCGAGACGAGGGACGGGACAAGAGGCCCAGTACTTC. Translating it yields CATSDPRRGTGQEAQYF.

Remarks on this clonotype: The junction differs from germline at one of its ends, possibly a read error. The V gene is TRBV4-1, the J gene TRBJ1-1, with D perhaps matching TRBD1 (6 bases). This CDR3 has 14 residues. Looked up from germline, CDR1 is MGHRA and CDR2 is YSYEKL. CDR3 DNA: TGTGCCAGCAGCCAATGGGCAGGGGCCACTGAAGCTTTCTTT. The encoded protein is CASSQWAGATEAFF.

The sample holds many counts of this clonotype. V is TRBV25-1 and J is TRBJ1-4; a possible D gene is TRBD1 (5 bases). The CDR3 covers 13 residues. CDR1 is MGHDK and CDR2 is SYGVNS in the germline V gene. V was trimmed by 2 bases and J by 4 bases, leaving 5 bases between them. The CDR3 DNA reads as TGTGCCAGCAGTGAACAGGGTAATGAAAAACTGTTTTTT. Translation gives CASSEQGNEKLFF.

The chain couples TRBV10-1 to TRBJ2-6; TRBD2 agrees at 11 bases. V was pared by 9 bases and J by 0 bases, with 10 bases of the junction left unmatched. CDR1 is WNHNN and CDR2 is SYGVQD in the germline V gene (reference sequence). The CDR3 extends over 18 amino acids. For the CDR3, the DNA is TGCGCCAGTTCCCCAGGGACTAGCGGAAGCTCTGGGGCCAACGTCCTGACTTTC. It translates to CASSPGTSGSSGANVLTF.

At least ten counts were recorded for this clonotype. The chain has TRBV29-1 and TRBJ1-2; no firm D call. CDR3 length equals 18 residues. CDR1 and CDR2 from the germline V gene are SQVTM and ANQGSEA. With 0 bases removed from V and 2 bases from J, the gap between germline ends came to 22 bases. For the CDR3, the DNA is TGCAGCGTTGAAGATTTTCAGGCACCTCACCCAAAAAACTATGGCTACACCTTC. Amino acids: CSVEDFQAPHPKNYGYTF. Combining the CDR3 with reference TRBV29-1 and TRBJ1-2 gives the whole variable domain SAVISQKPSRDICQRGTSLTIQCQVDSQVTMMFWYRQQPGQSLTLIATANQGSEATYESGFVIDKFPISRPNLTFSTLTVSNMSPEDSSIYLCSVEDFQAPHPKNYGYTFGSGTRLTVV.

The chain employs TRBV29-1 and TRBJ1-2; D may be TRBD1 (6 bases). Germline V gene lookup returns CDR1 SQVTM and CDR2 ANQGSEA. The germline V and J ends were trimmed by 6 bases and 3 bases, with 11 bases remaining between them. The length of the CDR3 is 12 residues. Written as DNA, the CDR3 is TGCAGCGTACAGGGAGACCACTATGGCTACACCTTC. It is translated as CSVQGDHYGYTF.

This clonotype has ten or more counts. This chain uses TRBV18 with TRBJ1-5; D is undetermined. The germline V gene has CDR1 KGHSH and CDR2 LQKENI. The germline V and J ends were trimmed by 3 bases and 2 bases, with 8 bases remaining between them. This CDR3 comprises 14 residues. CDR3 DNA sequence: TGTGCCAGCTCACCTGGCTGGGGCAATCAGCCCCAGCATTTT. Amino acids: CASSPGWGNQPQHF.

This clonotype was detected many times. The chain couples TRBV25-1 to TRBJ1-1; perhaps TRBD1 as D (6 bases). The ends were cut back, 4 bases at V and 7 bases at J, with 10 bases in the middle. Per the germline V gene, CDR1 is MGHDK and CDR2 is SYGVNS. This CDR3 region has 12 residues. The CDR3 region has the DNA TGTGCCAGCAGTGGCGGACAGATTGAAGCTTTCTTT. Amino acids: CASSGGQIEAFF.

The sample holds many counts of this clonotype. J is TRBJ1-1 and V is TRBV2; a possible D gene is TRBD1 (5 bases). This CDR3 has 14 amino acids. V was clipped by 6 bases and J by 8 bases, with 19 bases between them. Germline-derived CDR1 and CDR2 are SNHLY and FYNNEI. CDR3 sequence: CASRAGTPFVEAFF. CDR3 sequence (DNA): TGTGCCAGCAGAGCCGGGACTCCGTTCGTAGAAGCTTTCTTT.